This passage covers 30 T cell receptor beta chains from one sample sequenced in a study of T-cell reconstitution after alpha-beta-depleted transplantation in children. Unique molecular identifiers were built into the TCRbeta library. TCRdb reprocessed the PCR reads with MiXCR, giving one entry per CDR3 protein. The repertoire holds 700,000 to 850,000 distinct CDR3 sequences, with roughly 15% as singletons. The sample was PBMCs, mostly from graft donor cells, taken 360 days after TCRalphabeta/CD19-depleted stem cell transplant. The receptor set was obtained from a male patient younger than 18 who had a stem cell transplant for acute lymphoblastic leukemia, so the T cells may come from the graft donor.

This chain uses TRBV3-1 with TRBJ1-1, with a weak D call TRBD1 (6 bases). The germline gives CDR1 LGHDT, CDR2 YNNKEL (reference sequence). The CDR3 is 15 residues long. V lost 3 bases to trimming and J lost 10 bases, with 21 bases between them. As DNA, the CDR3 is TGTGCCAGCAGCCAGATAGGAAGGGGGAAGACACGAGCTTTCTTT. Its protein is CASSQIGRGKTRAFF.

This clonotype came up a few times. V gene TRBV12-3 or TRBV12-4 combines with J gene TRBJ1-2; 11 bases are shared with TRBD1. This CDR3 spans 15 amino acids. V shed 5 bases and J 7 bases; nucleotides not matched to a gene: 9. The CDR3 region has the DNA TGTGCCAGCAGTCTTGGGACAGGGGGGGCCCCTGGCTACACCTTC. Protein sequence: CASSLGTGGAPGYTF.

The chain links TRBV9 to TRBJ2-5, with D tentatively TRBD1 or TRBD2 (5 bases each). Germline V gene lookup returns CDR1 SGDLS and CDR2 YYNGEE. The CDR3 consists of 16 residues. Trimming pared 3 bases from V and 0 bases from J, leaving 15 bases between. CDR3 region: CASSGRGAQYQETQYF. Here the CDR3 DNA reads TGTGCCAGCAGCGGTAGGGGAGCCCAGTACCAAGAGACCCAGTACTTC.

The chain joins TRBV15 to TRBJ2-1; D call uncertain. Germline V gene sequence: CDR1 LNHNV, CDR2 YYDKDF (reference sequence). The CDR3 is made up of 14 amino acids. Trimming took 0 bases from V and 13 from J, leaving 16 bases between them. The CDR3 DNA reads TGTGCCACCAGCAGAGATTTTTTGGGATCTGGACAGTTCTTC. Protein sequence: CATSRDFLGSGQFF.

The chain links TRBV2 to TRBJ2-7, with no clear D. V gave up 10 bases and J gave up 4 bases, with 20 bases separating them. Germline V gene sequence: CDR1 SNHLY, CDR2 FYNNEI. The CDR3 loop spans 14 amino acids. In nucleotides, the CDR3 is TGTGCCACCGGGTGGCGAGCCCCGTGGTACGAGCAGTACTTC. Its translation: CATGWRAPWYEQYF. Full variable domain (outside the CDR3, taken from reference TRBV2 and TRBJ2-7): EPEVTQTPSHQVTQMGQEVILRCVPISNHLYFYWYRQILGQKVEFLVSFYNNEISEKSEIFDDQFSVERPDGSNFTLKIRSTKLEDSAMYFCATGWRAPWYEQYFGPGTRLTVT.

The CDR3: CAISEGLLAGSYEQYF. The CDR3 DNA reads TGTGCCATCAGTGAAGGGCTTCTAGCGGGATCTTACGAGCAGTACTTC. The chain carries TRBV10-3 and TRBJ2-7; TRBD2 matches 9 bases. The length of the CDR3 is 16 residues. J was trimmed by 4 bases and V by 3 bases; bases with no gene match: 10. Germline V CDR1 and CDR2: ENHRY, SYGVKD.

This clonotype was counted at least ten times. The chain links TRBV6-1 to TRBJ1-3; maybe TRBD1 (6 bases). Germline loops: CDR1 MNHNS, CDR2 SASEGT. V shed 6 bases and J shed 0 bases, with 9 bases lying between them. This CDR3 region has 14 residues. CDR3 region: CASRRGGSGNTIYF. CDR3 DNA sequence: TGTGCCAGCAGGAGAGGGGGCTCTGGAAACACCATATATTTT.

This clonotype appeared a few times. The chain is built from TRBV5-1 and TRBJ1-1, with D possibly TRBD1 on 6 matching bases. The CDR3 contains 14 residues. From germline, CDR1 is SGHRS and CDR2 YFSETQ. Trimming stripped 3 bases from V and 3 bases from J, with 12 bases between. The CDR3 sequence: CASSWAGADTEAFF. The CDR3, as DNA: TGCGCCAGCAGCTGGGCAGGGGCGGACACTGAAGCTTTCTTT.

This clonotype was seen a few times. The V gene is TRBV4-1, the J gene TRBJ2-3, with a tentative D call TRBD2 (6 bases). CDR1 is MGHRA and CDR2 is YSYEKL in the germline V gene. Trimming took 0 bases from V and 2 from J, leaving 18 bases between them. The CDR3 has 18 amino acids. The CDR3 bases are TGCGCCAGCAGCCAAGATGGACGCGGGGCCCGTGACACAGATACGCAGTATTTT. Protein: CASSQDGRGARDTDTQYF.

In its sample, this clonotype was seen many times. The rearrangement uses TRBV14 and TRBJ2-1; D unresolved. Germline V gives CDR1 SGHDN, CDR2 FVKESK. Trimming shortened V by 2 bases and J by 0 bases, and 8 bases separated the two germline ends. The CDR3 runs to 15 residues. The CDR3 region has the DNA TGTGCCAGCAGCCAATACGCATTCTCCTACAATGAGCAGTTCTTC. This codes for CASSQYAFSYNEQFF.

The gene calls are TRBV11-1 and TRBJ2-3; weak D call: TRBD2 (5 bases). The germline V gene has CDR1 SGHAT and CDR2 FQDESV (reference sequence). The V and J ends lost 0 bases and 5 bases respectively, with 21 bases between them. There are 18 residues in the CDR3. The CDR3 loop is CASSLALVLGVWGDTQYF. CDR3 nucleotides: TGTGCCAGCAGCTTAGCCCTGGTACTCGGGGTCTGGGGAGATACGCAGTATTTT. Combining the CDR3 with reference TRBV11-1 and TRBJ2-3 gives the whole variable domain EAEVAQSPRYKITEKSQAVAFWCDPISGHATLYWYRQILGQGPELLVQFQDESVVDDSQLPKDRFSAERLKGVDSTLKIQPAELGDSAMYLCASSLALVLGVWGDTQYFGPGTRLTVL.

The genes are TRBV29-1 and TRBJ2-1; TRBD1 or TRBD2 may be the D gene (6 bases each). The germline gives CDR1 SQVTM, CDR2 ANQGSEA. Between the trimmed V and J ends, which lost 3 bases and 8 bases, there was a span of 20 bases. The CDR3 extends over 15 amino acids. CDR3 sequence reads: CSVEGGRIFSHEQFF. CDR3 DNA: TGCAGCGTTGAGGGGGGCAGGATCTTTTCCCATGAGCAGTTCTTC.

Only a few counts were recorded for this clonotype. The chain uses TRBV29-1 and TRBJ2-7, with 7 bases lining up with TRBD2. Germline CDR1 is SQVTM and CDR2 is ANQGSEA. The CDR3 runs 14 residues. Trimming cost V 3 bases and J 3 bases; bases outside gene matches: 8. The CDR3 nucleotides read TGCAGCGTTGAGTCAACTAGCGCGGACTACGAGCAGTACTTC. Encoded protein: CSVESTSADYEQYF.

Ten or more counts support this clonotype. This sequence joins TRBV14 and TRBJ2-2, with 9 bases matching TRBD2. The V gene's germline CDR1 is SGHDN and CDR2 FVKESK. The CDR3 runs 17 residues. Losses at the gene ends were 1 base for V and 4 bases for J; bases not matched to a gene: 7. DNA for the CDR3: TGTGCCAGCAGCCAAGTCTTTGGACTAGCGACCACCGGGGAGCTGTTTTTT. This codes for CASSQVFGLATTGELFF.

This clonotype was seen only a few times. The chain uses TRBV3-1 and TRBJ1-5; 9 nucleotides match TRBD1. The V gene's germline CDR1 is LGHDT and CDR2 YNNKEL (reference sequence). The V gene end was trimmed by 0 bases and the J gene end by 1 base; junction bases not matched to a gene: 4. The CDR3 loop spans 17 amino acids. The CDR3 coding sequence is TGTGCCAGCAGCCAAGAGGGGACAGGGATGAGCAATCAGCCCCAGCATTTT. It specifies CASSQEGTGMSNQPQHF.

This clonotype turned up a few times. CDR3 protein: CASRQGATDTQYF. For the CDR3, the DNA is TGCGCCAGCAGACAGGGGGCCACAGATACGCAGTATTTT. The V call is TRBV10-2, the J call TRBJ2-3; 9 nucleotides align to TRBD1. CDR1 is WSHSY, CDR2 SAAADI, per germline. This CDR3 region has 13 residues. V was pared by 6 bases and J by 2 bases, with 0 bases of the junction left unmatched.

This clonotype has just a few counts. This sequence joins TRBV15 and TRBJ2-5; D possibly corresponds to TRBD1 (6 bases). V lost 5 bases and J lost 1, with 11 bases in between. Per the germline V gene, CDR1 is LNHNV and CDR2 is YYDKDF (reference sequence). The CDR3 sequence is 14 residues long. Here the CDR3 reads CATSWGTIQETQYF. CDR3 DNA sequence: TGTGCCACCAGCTGGGGGACAATCCAAGAGACCCAGTACTTC.

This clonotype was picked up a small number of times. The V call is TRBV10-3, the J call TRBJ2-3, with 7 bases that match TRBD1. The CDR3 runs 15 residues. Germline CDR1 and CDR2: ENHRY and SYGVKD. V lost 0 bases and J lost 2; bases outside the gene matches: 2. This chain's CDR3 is CAISESGQPTDTQYF. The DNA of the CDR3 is TGTGCCATCAGTGAGTCGGGACAGCCCACAGATACGCAGTATTTT.

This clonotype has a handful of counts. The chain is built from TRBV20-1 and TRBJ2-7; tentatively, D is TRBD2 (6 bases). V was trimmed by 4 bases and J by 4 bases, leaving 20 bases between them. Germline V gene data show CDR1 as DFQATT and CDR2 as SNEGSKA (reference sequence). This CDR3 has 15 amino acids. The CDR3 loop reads CSAMRSASAKYEQYF. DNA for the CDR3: TGCAGTGCTATGCGCAGCGCTAGCGCTAAATACGAGCAGTACTTC.

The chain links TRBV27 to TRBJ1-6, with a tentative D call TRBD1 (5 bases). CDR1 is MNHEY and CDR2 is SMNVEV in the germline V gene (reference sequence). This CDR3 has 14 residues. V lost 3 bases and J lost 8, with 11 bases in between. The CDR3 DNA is TGTGCCAGCAGTTTCGGGGACTCGGATTCACCCCTCCACTTT. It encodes CASSFGDSDSPLHF.

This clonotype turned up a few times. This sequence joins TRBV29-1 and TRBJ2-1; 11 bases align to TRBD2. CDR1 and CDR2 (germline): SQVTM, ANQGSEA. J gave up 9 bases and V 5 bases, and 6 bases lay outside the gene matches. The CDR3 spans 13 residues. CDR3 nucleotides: TGCAGCGTTTTTTACGGACTAGCGGGTGAGCAGTTCTTC. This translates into CSVFYGLAGEQFF.

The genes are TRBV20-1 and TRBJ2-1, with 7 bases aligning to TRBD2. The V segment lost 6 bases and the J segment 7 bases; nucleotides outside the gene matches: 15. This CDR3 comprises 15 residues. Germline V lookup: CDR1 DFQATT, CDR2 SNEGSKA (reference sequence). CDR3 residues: CSAIPLGEGWNEQFF. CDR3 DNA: TGCAGTGCCATTCCTTTGGGGGAGGGCTGGAATGAGCAGTTCTTC.

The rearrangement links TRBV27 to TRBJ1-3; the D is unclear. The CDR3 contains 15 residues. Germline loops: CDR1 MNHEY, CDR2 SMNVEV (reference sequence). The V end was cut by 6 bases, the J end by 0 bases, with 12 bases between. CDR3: CASSRGRVSGNTIYF. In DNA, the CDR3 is TGTGCCAGCAGCCGAGGACGGGTCTCTGGAAACACCATATATTTT.

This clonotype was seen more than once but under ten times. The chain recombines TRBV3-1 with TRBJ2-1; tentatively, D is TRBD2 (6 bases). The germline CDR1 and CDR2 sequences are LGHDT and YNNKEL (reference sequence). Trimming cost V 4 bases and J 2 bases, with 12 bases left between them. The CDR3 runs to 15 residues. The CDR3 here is CASSLIGSPYNEQFF. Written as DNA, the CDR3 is TGTGCCAGCAGCCTCATCGGGAGCCCCTACAATGAGCAGTTCTTC.

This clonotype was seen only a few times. The CDR3 nucleotides are TGTGCCAGCAGCTTACAGGCGGGCAACACCATATATTTT. Protein sequence: CASSLQAGNTIYF. The V and J genes are TRBV7-9 and TRBJ1-3; D unclear. The germline gives CDR1 SEHNR, CDR2 FQNEAQ (reference sequence). This CDR3 is built from 13 residues. V dropped 2 bases and J dropped 7 bases, with 9 bases sitting between them.

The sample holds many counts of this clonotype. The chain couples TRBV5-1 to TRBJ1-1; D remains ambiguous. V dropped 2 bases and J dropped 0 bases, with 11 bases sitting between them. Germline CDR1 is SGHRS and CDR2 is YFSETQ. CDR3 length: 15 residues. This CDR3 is CASSFRPLMNTEAFF. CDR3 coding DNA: TGCGCCAGCAGCTTTCGCCCCCTGATGAACACTGAAGCTTTCTTT.

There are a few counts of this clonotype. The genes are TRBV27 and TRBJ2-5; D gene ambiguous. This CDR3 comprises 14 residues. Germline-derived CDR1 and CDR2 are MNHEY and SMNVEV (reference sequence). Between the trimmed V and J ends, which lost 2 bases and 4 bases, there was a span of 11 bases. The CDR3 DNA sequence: TGTGCCAGCAGTTTAAGTGGGAACGGAGAGACCCAGTACTTC. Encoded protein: CASSLSGNGETQYF.

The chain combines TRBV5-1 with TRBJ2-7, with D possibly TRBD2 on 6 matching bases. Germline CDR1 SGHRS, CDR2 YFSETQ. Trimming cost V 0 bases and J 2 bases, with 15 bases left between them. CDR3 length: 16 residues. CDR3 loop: CASSLGSGWGAYEQYF. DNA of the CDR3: TGCGCCAGCAGCTTGGGGTCAGGATGGGGGGCCTACGAGCAGTACTTC.

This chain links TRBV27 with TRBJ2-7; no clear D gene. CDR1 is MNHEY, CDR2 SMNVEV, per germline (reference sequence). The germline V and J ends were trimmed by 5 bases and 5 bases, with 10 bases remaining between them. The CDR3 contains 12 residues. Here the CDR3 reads CASSPLTNEQYF. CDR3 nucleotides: TGTGCCAGCAGTCCTCTGACAAACGAGCAGTACTTC.

The CDR3 spells CASSQDNRLLAGVAYEQYF. CDR3 sequence (DNA): TGCGCCAGCAGCCAAGATAATCGTTTACTAGCGGGAGTCGCCTACGAGCAGTACTTC. The J gene is TRBJ2-7, the V gene TRBV4-1; TRBD2 matches 11 bases. CDR1 and CDR2 from the germline V gene are MGHRA and YSYEKL. The CDR3 spans 19 residues. J gave up 2 bases and V 0 bases, and 12 bases lay outside the gene matches.